These 11 T cell receptor beta chains were sequenced from one sample in a study of OX40 agonist ivuxolimab in advanced cancers. Clones were read by immunoSEQ multiplex PCR, and TCRdb kept only the in-frame ones, dropping some. The sample includes 53,000 or so clones, 75% to 80% of them seen just once. Sequences were derived from CD4+ or CD8+ T cells sorted from blood, sampled in a trial of the OX40 agonist ivuxolimab. These receptors were obtained from an adult with an advanced solid tumor such as melanoma, head and neck, liver or kidney cancer.

This clone came up a few times. The chain joins TRBV7-2 to TRBJ2-2; TRBD2 is a possible D gene (5 bases). The CDR3 consists of 14 residues. The V end was cut by 7 bases, the J end by 5 bases, with 14 bases between. The V gene's germline CDR1 is SGHTA and CDR2 FQGNSA. CDR3 sequence (DNA): TGTGCCAGCAAAATTGACGGGGTTACCGGGGAGCTGTTTTTT. Its protein product is CASKIDGVTGELFF.

The genes are TRBV19 and TRBJ1-5, with D possibly matching TRBD1 (5 bases). Trimming took 2 bases from V and 2 from J, leaving 13 bases between them. This CDR3 is built from 16 residues. Germline CDR1 LNHDA, CDR2 SQIVND (reference sequence). The CDR3 spells CASSIQSGKGNQPQHF. The DNA for the CDR3 is TGTGCCAGTAGTATACAGTCAGGGAAGGGCAATCAGCCCCAGCATTTT. The whole variable domain, filled in from reference TRBV19 and TRBJ1-5, reads DGGITQSPKYLFRKEGQNVTLSCEQNLNHDAMYWYRQDPGQGLRLIYYSQIVNDFQKGDIAEGYSVSREKKESFPLTVTSAQKNPTAFYLCASSIQSGKGNQPQHFGDGTRLSIL.

V and J are TRBV28 and TRBJ1-5; D is unclear. From germline, CDR1 is MDHEN and CDR2 SYDVKM. Trimming cost V 6 bases and J 1 base, with 13 bases left between them. The CDR3 is 15 residues long. In DNA, the CDR3 is TGTGCCAGCAGGGTTCCTCAAGGGAGCAATCAGCCCCAGCATTTT. It specifies CASRVPQGSNQPQHF.

This chain joins TRBV19 and TRBJ2-7; TRBD2 might be the D (5 bases). Germline CDR1 is LNHDA and CDR2 is SQIVND (reference sequence). With 4 bases removed from V and 6 bases from J, the gap between germline ends came to 10 bases. The CDR3 extends over 12 amino acids. The CDR3 region has the DNA TGTGCCAGTAGTAGGGAGAGAGGCGAGCAGTACTTC. The encoded protein is CASSRERGEQYF.

The V gene is TRBV5-1, the J gene TRBJ2-7, with 12 positions matching TRBD2. Trimming took 0 bases from V and 0 from J; bases not matched to a gene: 7. Germline lookup yields CDR1 SGHRS and CDR2 YFSETQ. The length of the CDR3 is 18 residues. CDR3 sequence: CASSLGPSGRVSSYEQYF. The CDR3 DNA is TGCGCCAGCAGCTTGGGTCCTAGCGGGAGGGTCAGCTCCTACGAGCAGTACTTC.

The chain uses TRBV6-1 and TRBJ1-1; 9 bases line up with TRBD1. The CDR3 runs 15 residues. Looked up from germline, CDR1 is MNHNS and CDR2 is SASEGT. Trimming at V came to 7 bases and at J to 1 base, leaving 7 bases not matched to a gene. CDR3 sequence: CASMIGTGPNTEAFF. The CDR3, as DNA: TGTGCCAGCATGATCGGGACAGGGCCGAACACTGAAGCTTTCTTT.

The rearrangement uses TRBV5-6 and TRBJ2-7; 11 bases are shared with TRBD2. Germline CDR1 reads SGHDT; CDR2 reads YYEEEE. V gave up 0 bases and J gave up 3 bases; unmatched junction bases: 11. The CDR3 runs to 18 residues. CDR3 sequence: CASSLAGRRTSGLYEQYF. CDR3 sequence (DNA): TGTGCCAGCAGCTTGGCGGGGCGGAGGACTAGCGGGCTCTACGAGCAGTACTTC.

This sequence joins TRBV2 and TRBJ1-6; 7 bases map to TRBD1. This CDR3 has 13 amino acids. Looked up from germline, CDR1 is SNHLY and CDR2 is FYNNEI. Unmatched junction bases numbered 4, after V lost 8 bases and J lost 6 bases. CDR3 sequence: CASRDRSNSPLHF. The CDR3 DNA sequence: TGTGCCAGCCGGGACAGAAGTAATTCACCCCTCCACTTT.

The chain recombines TRBV29-1 with TRBJ2-7, with D possibly TRBD2 on 6 matching bases. In germline, CDR1 is SQVTM, CDR2 ANQGSEA. The V end lost 2 bases, the J end lost 9 bases, and 17 bases lay between the germline ends. This CDR3 has 13 amino acids. The CDR3 DNA reads as TGCAGCGTTGAAACTCGGTTTGGGGAGGTGCAGTACTTC. Amino acid sequence: CSVETRFGEVQYF.

The chain couples TRBV9 to TRBJ2-3; TRBD1 aligns across 8 bases. With 4 bases clipped from V and 2 bases from J, the junction kept 9 bases outside the gene matches. Germline V gives CDR1 SGDLS, CDR2 YYNGEE. This CDR3 is built from 16 residues. CDR3 sequence: CASSYGQGAFTDTQYF. CDR3 nucleotide sequence: TGTGCCAGCAGCTACGGACAGGGCGCATTCACAGATACGCAGTATTTT.

The chain is built from TRBV4-1 and TRBJ1-1, with D perhaps TRBD1 (6 bases). Trimming stripped 1 base from V and 2 bases from J, with 14 bases between. The CDR3 loop spans 16 amino acids. CDR1 MGHRA and CDR2 YSYEKL come from the germline V gene. The CDR3 DNA reads TGCGCCAGCAGCCAAGCCGTCGGGGGCATAAACACTGAAGCTTTCTTT. Protein: CASSQAVGGINTEAFF.